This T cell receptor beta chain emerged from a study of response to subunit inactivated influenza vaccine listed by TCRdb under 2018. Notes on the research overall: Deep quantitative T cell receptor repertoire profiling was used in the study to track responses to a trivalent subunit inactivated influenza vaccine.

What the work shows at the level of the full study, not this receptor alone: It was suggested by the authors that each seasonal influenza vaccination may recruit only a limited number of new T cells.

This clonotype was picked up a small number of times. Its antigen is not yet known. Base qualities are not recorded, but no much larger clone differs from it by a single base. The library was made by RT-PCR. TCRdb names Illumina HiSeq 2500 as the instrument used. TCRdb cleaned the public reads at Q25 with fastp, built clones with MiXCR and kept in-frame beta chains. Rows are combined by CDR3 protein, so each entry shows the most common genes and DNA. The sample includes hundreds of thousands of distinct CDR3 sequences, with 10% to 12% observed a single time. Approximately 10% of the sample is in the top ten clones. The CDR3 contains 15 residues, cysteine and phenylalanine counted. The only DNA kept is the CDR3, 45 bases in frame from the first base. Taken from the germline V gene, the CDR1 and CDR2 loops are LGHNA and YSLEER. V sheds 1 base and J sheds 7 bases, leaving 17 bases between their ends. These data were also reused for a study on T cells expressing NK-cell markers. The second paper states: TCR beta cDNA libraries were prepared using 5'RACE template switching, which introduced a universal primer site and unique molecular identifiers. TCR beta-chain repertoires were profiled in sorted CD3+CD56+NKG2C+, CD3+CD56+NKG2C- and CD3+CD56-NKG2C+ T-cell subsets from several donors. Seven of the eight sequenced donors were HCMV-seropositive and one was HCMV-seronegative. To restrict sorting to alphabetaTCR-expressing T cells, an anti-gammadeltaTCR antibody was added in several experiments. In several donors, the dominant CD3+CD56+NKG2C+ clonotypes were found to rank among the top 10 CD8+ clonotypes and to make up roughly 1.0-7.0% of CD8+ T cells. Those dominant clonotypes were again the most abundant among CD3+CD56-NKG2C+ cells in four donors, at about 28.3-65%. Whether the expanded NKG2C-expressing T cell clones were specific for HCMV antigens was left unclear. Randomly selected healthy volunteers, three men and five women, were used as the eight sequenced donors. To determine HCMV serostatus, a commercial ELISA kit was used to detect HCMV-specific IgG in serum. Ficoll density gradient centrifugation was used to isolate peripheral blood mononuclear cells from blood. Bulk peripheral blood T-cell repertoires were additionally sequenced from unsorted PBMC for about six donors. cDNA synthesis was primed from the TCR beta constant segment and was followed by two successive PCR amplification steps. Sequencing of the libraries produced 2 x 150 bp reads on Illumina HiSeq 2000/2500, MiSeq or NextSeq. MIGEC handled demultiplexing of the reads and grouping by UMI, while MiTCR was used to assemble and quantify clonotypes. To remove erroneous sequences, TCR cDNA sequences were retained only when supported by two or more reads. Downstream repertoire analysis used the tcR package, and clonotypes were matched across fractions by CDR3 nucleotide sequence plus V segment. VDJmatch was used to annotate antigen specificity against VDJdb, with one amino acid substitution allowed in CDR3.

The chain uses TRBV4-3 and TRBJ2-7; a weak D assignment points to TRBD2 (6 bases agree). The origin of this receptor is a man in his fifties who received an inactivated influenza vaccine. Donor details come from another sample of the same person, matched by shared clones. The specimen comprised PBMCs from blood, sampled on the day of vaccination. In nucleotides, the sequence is TGCGCCAGCAGCCAAGGGTTAGCGGAAACCTGGGAGCAGTACTTC. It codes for CASSQGLAETWEQYF.